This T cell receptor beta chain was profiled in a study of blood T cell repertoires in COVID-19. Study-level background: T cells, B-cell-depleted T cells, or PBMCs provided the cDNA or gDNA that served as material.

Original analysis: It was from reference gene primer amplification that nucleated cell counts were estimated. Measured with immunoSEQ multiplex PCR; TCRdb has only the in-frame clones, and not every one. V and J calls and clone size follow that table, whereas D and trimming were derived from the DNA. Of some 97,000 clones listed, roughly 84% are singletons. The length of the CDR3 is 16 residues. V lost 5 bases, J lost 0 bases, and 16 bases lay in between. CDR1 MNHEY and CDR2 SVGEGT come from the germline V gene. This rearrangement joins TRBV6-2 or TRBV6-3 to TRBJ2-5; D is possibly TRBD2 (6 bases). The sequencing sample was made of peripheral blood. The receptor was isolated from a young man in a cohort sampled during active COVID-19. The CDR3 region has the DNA TGTGCCAGCAGTACCCAAAACGGGGACTACCAAGAGACCCAGTACTTC. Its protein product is CASSTQNGDYQETQYF.